These 29 T cell receptor beta chains were sequenced from one sample in a study of monozygotic twins with inflammatory bowel disease. Each CDR3 protein gets one entry in TCRdb, which reprocessed the 5' RACE reads and gives no DNA. The data show just over 300,000 distinct CDR3 sequences, and the top ten clones hold 5% to 6%. The sample comprised blood. These receptors were obtained from a human donor with ulcerative colitis or Crohn's disease, or a healthy co-twin of an affected twin (not recorded which).

V usage is TRBV12-3 or TRBV12-4 and J usage is TRBJ1-2; the D gene TCRdb calls, TRBD1, cannot be checked with no DNA. This CDR3 comprises 13 residues. This chain's CDR3 is CASSLGTGMLHTF.

The rearrangement uses TRBV28 and TRBJ1-6; TCRdb selects TRBD1, and the lack of DNA leaves this call unchecked. The CDR3 is made up of 14 amino acids. Germline lookup yields CDR1 MDHEN and CDR2 SYDVKM. The CDR3 region is CASSLAGFDSPLHF. Based on the CDR3 plus reference TRBV28 and TRBJ1-6, the full variable domain is DVKVTQSSRYLVKRTGEKVFLECVQDMDHENMFWYRQDPGLGLRLIYFSYDVKMKEKGDIPEGYSVSREKKERFSLILESASTNQTSMYLCASSLAGFDSPLHFGNGTRLTVT.

The CDR3 here is CASSGGTSGSRHEQYF. This chain uses TRBV6-1 with TRBJ2-7; the TCRdb call, TRBD2, lacks DNA for checking. The V gene's germline CDR1 is MNHNS and CDR2 SASEGT. The CDR3 has 16 amino acids.

The chain joins TRBV11-2 to TRBJ2-1. The CDR3 sequence is 15 residues long. CDR1 is SGHAT, CDR2 FQNNGV, per germline. The CDR3 loop is CASSLEGFRDNEQFF. The entire variable domain, with the rest obtained from reference TRBV11-2 and TRBJ2-1, is as follows: EAGVAQSPRYKIIEKRQSVAFWCNPISGHATLYWYQQILGQGPKLLIQFQNNGVVDDSQLPKDRFSAERLKGVDSTLKIQPAKLEDSAVYLCASSLEGFRDNEQFFGPGTRLTVL.

V gene TRBV18 combines with J gene TRBJ1-1. From germline, CDR1 is KGHSH and CDR2 LQKENI. The CDR3 has 14 amino acids. The CDR3 protein is CASSPQGMNTEAFF.

J is TRBJ2-3 and V is TRBV2; no DNA is available, so the TRBD2 call from TCRdb remains unchecked. Germline V gene lookup returns CDR1 SNHLY and CDR2 FYNNEI. This CDR3 is built from 15 residues. CDR3 loop: CASSRTSGGTDTQYF.

V gene TRBV4-1 combines with J gene TRBJ2-7; TCRdb indicates TRBD1, and absent DNA this call remains unverified. The CDR3 is made up of 16 amino acids. Germline CDR1 and CDR2: MGHRA and YSYEKL. This CDR3 reads CASSQEGGQRTYEQYF.

The gene calls are TRBV7-9 and TRBJ1-2; absent DNA, TCRdb's TRBD1 call cannot be checked. Germline CDR1 SEHNR, CDR2 FQNEAQ (reference sequence). CDR3 length: 13 amino acids. The CDR3 here is CASSDQQVRGYTF.

The rearrangement uses TRBV7-6 and TRBJ2-3. This CDR3 contains 12 residues. Looked up from germline, CDR1 is SGHVS and CDR2 is FNYEAQ. This CDR3 reads CASSFSPDTQYF.

This chain uses TRBV7-2 with TRBJ1-1; TCRdb gives TRBD1 as the D gene, but with no DNA this cannot be confirmed. Germline-derived CDR1 and CDR2 are SGHTA and FQGNSA. This CDR3 spans 13 amino acids. CDR3: CASSLGQRNEAFF.

V usage is TRBV28 and J usage is TRBJ1-2. Germline CDR1 MDHEN, CDR2 SYDVKM. This CDR3 contains 12 residues. The CDR3 sequence: CASSSLLYGYTF.

The chain links TRBV25-1 to TRBJ2-6. Germline V lookup: CDR1 MGHDK, CDR2 SYGVNS. The CDR3 totals 18 residues. The CDR3 loop is CASSEYPSPDSGANVLTF.

The chain links TRBV7-8 to TRBJ2-1; absent DNA, TCRdb's TRBD2 call cannot be checked. The CDR3 has 17 amino acids. CDR1 and CDR2 from the germline V gene are SGHVS and FQNEAQ. The CDR3 protein is CASTQTVAGAVYNEQFF.

The J gene is TRBJ2-2, the V gene TRBV4-1; TCRdb proposes TRBD1, but this gene call is untestable without DNA. CDR3 length equals 15 residues. Looked up from germline, CDR1 is MGHRA and CDR2 is YSYEKL. The CDR3 loop is CASSQAGGNTGELFF.

The chain couples TRBV7-2 to TRBJ2-7; TCRdb's D call of TRBD1 is untestable without DNA. Germline-derived CDR1 and CDR2 are SGHTA and FQGNSA. CDR3 size: 14 residues. CDR3 region: CASSTTGTSLEQYF. The whole variable domain, remainder taken from reference TRBV7-2 and TRBJ2-7, is GAGVSQSPSNKVTEKGKDVELRCDPISGHTALYWYRQSLGQGLEFLIYFQGNSAPDKSGLPSDRFSAERTGGSVSTLTIQRTQQEDSAVYLCASSTTGTSLEQYFGPGTRLTVT.

The chain employs TRBV12-3 or TRBV12-4 and TRBJ2-5; the D call from TCRdb, TRBD1, cannot be confirmed without DNA. The CDR3 covers 15 residues. The CDR3 protein is CASSFLQGWEETQYF.

V is TRBV7-2 and J is TRBJ2-1; TCRdb selects TRBD1, and the lack of DNA leaves this call unchecked. The CDR3 extends over 16 amino acids. Per germline, CDR1 SGHTA and CDR2 FQGNSA. Here the CDR3 reads CASSSKPGQQYNEQFF.

V gene TRBV12-3 or TRBV12-4 combines with J gene TRBJ1-3. CDR3 length: 13 amino acids. CDR3 protein: CASKTGNGNTIYF.

V gene TRBV5-4 combines with J gene TRBJ2-7. Germline CDR1 is SGHNT and CDR2 is YYREEE (reference sequence). The CDR3 length is 15 residues. The CDR3 here is CASSLVLGKLDEQYF.

The chain employs TRBV5-1 and TRBJ1-1; the TRBD1 assignment by TCRdb is unverifiable without DNA. CDR3 length: 17 residues. Germline V lookup: CDR1 SGHRS, CDR2 YFSETQ. CDR3 loop: CASSWDRDRGVNTEAFF. Based on the CDR3 plus reference TRBV5-1 and TRBJ1-1, the full variable domain is KAGVTQTPRYLIKTRGQQVTLSCSPISGHRSVSWYQQTPGQGLQFLFEYFSETQRNKGNFPGRFSGRQFSNSRSEMNVSTLELGDSALYLCASSWDRDRGVNTEAFFGQGTRLTVV.

J is TRBJ2-1 and V is TRBV6-5; as DNA is missing, the TRBD2 call by TCRdb cannot be tested. CDR3 length: 19 residues. Germline V CDR1 and CDR2: MNHEY, SVGAGI. Here the CDR3 reads CASSYAAISTSGKYNEQFF.

The chain recombines TRBV5-1 with TRBJ2-7; TCRdb's D call, TRBD2, is unchecked because there is no DNA. CDR3 size: 15 residues. CDR1 SGHRS and CDR2 YFSETQ come from the germline V gene. The CDR3 loop reads CASYLGVAGANEQYF.

This rearrangement joins TRBV28 to TRBJ2-3. This CDR3 spans 15 amino acids. Germline values: CDR1 MDHEN, CDR2 SYDVKM. The CDR3 region is CASSLTVASTDTQYF.

The chain employs TRBV7-2 and TRBJ1-6; lacking DNA, the TRBD1 call made by TCRdb goes unchecked. Germline V gene sequence: CDR1 SGHTA, CDR2 FQGNSA. This CDR3 spans 12 amino acids. The CDR3 loop reads CASSQGQAVLHF.

The V gene is TRBV18, the J gene TRBJ2-1; TCRdb returns TRBD1, unconfirmable since there is no DNA. The CDR3 contains 14 residues. Germline CDR1 and CDR2: KGHSH and LQKENI. CDR3 sequence: CASSPEGSGNEQFF. Supplemented by reference TRBV18 and TRBJ2-1, the full variable domain reads NAGVMQNPRHLVRRRGQEARLRCSPMKGHSHVYWYRQLPEEGLKFMVYLQKENIIDESGMPKERFSAEFPKEGPSILRIQQVVRGDSAAYFCASSPEGSGNEQFFGPGTRLTVL.

The chain carries TRBV20-1 and TRBJ2-2; TCRdb's D call, TRBD2, is unchecked because there is no DNA. This CDR3 comprises 15 residues. Germline values: CDR1 DFQATT, CDR2 SNEGSKA (reference sequence). The CDR3 protein is CSARLAGGPGGELFF.

The chain employs TRBV18 and TRBJ1-5. CDR3 length: 16 residues. The germline V gene encodes CDR1 KGHSH and CDR2 LQKENI. CDR3 sequence: CASSPQGVFGNQPQHF.

The gene calls are TRBV12-3 or TRBV12-4 and TRBJ1-5; TCRdb lists TRBD1, though no DNA is available to test this call. This CDR3 is 16 amino acids long. The CDR3 loop reads CASSQRRNRQSQPQHF.

This chain joins TRBV7-8 and TRBJ2-5; checking the TCRdb D call of TRBD1 is not possible without DNA. Germline V CDR1 and CDR2: SGHVS, FQNEAQ. The CDR3 is made up of 16 amino acids. CDR3 amino acids: CASTNRDRGGQETQYF.